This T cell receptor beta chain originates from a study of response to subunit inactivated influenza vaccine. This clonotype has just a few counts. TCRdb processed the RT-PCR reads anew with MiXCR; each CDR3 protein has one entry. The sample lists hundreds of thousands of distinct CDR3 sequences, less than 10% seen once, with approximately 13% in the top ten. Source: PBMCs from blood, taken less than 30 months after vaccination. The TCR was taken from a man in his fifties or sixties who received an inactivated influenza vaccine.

The DNA of the CDR3 is TGTGCCAGCATCCCGGGACTTGGGTATGGCTACACCTTC. Its protein product is CASIPGLGYGYTF. This chain connects TRBV28 to TRBJ1-2, with D possibly TRBD1 on 5 matching bases. This CDR3 contains 13 residues. Germline lookup yields CDR1 MDHEN and CDR2 SYDVKM. Between the trimmed V and J ends, which lost 7 bases and 5 bases, there was a span of 14 bases.